The rows below give T cell receptor beta chains drawn from one sample of a study of blood T cells in healthy people across ages. TCRdb re-called the 5' RACE reads with MiXCR, one entry per CDR3 protein. The repertoire holds roughly 800,000 distinct CDR3 sequences, with roughly 60% as singletons. Sequencing used blood. The receptors come from a man aged 25 to 40 in good health. The conserved cysteine and the conserved F or W are not part of the CDR3 here. Clone size, where shown, is once, few, many, or a class for clones that have expanded.

TRBV16	-	TRBJ2-7	ASSQFKSRGEQY
TRBV12-3/TRBV12-4	-	TRBJ2-7	ASSQAALCEQY
TRBV29-1	-	TRBJ2-7	SVSSAGYEQY
TRBV29-1	-	TRBJ2-3	SVAYGRFEY
TRBV4-2	-	TRBJ1-4	ASSQGSWNEKLF
TRBV10-3	-	TRBJ2-3	ATSPGLAGADTQY
TRBV9	-	TRBJ2-4	ASSVASGVAKNIQY
TRBV6-2/TRBV6-3	few	-	ASSIRFDEQY
TRBV7-2	-	TRBJ1-1	ASSVQGASVTEAF
TRBV3-1	few	TRBJ1-2	ASSRDMDYGYT
TRBV29-1	-	TRBJ2-1	SVRTSGTGQYNEQF
TRBV5-1	-	TRBJ2-5	ASSPIGGAEETQY
TRBV12-3/TRBV12-4	-	TRBJ1-5	ASSLTPSNQPQH
TRBV5-1	once	TRBJ1-2	ASSLAETGSDGYT
TRBV7-2	-	TRBJ2-3	ASSSGRQDTQY
TRBV27	-	TRBJ2-5	ASSLRQALEETQY
TRBV29-1	-	TRBJ1-1	SVSSRGRNTEAF
TRBV5-1	-	TRBJ2-7	ASSFRDGSYEQY
TRBV5-1	-	TRBJ2-7	ASSWSGGEQY
TRBV20-1	-	TRBJ2-4	SARQGAKNIQY
TRBV7-9	-	TRBJ2-3	ASSPGLARATQY
TRBV15	-	TRBJ2-5	ATSWGLTGVKTQY
TRBV18	-	TRBJ2-1	ASSPVSGGGEQF
TRBV7-2	-	TRBJ2-1	ASSSDTPKQF
TRBV6-2/TRBV6-3	few	TRBJ1-2	ASSRAVDGGYT
TRBV7-9	few	TRBJ1-6	ASSSVGGAGPTLH
TRBV4-2	-	TRBJ1-3	ASSLSQGARYGNTIY
TRBV15	-	TRBJ2-3	ATSSWGTDTQY
TRBV20-1	-	TRBJ2-3	SALGQGTDTQY
TRBV6-6	-	TRBJ2-7	ASSPPRGSPYEQY
TRBV20-1	-	TRBJ1-2	SARPGLDGYGYT
TRBV2	-	TRBJ2-3	ASRAPGRGSTDTQY
TRBV12-3/TRBV12-4	few	TRBJ2-1	ASRDSGGVEF
TRBV27	-	TRBJ1-4	ASTTGGEKLF
TRBV6-5	few	TRBJ1-1	ASSYQSNTEAF
TRBV6-1	-	TRBJ1-6	ASTRQPFRQPLGSPLD
TRBV20-1	once	TRBJ2-1	SAIPTSRERHEQF